This T cell receptor beta chain was retrieved from a study of cytomegalovirus exposure and HLA in healthy donors. The CDR3 runs 12 residues. Germline V gene sequence: CDR1 PRHDT, CDR2 FYEKMQ (reference sequence). V gave up 3 bases and J gave up 5 bases, with 6 bases separating them. The PCR contained 60 Vbeta and 13 Jbeta primers. Clones were sequenced by immunoSEQ multiplex PCR, and TCRdb holds only the in-frame ones, with some missing. The profile shows about 160,000 clones, more than 70% of them singletons. Sequencing used PBMCs. The clonotype was recovered from a man between 60 and 70 years old in good health and CMV-seronegative. The chain has TRBV13 and TRBJ2-3; no clear D. The CDR3 loop reads CASSFGEDTQYF. CDR3 DNA sequence: TGTGCCAGCAGCTTTGGAGAAGATACGCAGTATTTT. Filled out from reference TRBV13 and TRBJ2-3, the complete variable domain reads AAGVIQSPRHLIKEKRETATLKCYPIPRHDTVYWYQQGPGQDPQFLISFYEKMQSDKGSIPDRFSAQQFSDYHSELNMSSLELGDSALYFCASSFGEDTQYFGPGTRLTVL.